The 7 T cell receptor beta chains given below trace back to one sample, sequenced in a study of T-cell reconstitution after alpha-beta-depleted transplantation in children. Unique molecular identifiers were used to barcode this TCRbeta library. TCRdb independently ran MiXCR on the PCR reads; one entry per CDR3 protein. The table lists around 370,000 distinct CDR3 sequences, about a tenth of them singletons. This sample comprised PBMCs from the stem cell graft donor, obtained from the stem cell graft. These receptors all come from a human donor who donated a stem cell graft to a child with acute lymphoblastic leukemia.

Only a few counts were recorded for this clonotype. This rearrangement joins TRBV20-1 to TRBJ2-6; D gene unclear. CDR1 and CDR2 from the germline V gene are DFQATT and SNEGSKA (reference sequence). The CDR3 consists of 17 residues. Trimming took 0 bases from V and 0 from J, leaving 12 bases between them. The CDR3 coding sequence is TGCAGTGCTAGAGATAACCGACCGCACTCTGGGGCCAACGTCCTGACTTTC. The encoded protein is CSARDNRPHSGANVLTF.

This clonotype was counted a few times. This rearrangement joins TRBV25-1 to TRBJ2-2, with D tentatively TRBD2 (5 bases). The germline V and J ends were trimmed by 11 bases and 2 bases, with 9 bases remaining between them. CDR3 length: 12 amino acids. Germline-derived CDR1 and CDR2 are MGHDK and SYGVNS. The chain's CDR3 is CAYGVNTGELFF. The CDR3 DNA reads TGTGCCTACGGGGTTAACACCGGGGAGCTGTTTTTT.

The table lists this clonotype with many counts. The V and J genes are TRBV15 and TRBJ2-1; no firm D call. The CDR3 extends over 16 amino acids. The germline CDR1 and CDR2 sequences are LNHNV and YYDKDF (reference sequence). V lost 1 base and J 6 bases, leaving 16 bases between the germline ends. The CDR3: CATSRVFGLSGNEQFF. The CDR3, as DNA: TGTGCCACCAGCAGAGTTTTCGGTCTCTCTGGCAATGAGCAGTTCTTC.

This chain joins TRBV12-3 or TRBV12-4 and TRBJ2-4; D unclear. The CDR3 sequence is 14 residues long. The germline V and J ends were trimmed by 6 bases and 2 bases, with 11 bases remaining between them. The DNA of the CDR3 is TGTGCCAGCAGCCCGGAAGGGACCAAAAACATTCAGTACTTC. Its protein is CASSPEGTKNIQYF.

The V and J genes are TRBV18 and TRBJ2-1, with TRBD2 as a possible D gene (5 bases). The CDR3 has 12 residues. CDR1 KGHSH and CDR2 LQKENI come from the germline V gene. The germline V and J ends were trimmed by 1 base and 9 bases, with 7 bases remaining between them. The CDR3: CASSPLATEQFF. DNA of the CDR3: TGTGCCAGCTCACCACTAGCGACTGAGCAGTTCTTC.

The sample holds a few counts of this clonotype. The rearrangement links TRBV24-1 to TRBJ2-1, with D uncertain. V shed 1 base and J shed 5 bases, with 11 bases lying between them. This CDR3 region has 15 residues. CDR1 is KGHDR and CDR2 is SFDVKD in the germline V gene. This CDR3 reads CATSDFERPDNEQFF. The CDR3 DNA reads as TGTGCCACCAGTGATTTCGAACGCCCCGACAATGAGCAGTTCTTC.

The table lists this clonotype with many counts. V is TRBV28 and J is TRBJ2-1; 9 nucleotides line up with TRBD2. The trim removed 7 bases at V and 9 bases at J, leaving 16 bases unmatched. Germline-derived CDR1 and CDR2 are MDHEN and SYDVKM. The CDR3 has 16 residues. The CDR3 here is CASNLPRGAGGPEQFF. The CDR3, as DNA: TGTGCCAGCAACCTCCCCCGGGGGGCGGGAGGGCCTGAGCAGTTCTTC.